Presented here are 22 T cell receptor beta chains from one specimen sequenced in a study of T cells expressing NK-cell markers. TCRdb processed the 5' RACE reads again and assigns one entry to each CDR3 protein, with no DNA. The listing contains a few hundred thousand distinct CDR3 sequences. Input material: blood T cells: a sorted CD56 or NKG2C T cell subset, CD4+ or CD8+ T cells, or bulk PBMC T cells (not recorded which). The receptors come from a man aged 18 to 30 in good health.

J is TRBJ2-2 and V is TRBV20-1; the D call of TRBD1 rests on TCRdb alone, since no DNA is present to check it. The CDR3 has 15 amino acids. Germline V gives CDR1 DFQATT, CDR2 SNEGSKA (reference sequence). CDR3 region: CSALTTGQVIGELFF.

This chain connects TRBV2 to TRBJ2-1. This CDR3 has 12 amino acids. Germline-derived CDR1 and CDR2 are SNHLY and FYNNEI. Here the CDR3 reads CASSRLGNEQFF.

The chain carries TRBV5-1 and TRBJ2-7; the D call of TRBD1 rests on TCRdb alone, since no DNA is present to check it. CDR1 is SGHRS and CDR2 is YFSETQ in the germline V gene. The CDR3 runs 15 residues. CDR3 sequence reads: CASSSNTGTGNEQYF.

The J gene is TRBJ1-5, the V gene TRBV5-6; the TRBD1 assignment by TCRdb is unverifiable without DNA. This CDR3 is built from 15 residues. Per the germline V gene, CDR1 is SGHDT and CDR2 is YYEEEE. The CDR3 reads CASSLRFGGNQPQHF.

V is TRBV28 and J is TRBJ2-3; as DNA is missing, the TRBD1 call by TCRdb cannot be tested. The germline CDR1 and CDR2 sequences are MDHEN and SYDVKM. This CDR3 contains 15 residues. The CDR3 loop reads CASSFGGTQGDTQYF.

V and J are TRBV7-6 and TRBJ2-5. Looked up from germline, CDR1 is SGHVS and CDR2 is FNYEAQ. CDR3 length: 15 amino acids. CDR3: CASSLAGSYQETQYF.

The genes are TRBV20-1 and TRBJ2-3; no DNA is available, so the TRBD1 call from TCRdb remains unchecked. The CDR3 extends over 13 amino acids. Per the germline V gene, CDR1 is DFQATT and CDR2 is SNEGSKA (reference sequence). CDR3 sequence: CSAHSPQEDTQYF.

This chain's CDR3 is CSAFTGDSGSRYEQYF. This chain uses TRBV20-1 with TRBJ2-7; TCRdb proposes TRBD2, but this gene call is untestable without DNA. The CDR3 sequence is 16 residues long. Germline CDR1 DFQATT, CDR2 SNEGSKA (reference sequence).

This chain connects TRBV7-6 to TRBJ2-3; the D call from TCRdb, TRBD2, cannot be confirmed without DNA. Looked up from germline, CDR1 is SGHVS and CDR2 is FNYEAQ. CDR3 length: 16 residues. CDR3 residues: CASSLDIGKSTDTQYF.

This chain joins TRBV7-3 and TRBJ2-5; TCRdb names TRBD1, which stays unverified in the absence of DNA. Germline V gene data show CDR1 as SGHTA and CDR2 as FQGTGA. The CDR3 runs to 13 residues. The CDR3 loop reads CASSPGSQETQYF.

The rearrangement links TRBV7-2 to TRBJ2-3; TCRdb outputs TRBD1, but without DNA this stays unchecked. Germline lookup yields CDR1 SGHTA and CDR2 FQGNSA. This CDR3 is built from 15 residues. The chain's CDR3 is CASSLRSGSTDTQYF. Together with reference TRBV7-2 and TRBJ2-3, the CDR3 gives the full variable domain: GAGVSQSPSNKVTEKGKDVELRCDPISGHTALYWYRQSLGQGLEFLIYFQGNSAPDKSGLPSDRFSAERTGGSVSTLTIQRTQQEDSAVYLCASSLRSGSTDTQYFGPGTRLTVL.

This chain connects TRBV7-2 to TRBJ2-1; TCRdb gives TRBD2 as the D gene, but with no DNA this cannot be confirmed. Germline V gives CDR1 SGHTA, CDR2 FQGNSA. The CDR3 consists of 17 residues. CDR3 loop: CASSLAPRGLAGTEQFF. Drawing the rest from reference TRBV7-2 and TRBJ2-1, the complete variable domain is GAGVSQSPSNKVTEKGKDVELRCDPISGHTALYWYRQSLGQGLEFLIYFQGNSAPDKSGLPSDRFSAERTGGSVSTLTIQRTQQEDSAVYLCASSLAPRGLAGTEQFFGPGTRLTVL.

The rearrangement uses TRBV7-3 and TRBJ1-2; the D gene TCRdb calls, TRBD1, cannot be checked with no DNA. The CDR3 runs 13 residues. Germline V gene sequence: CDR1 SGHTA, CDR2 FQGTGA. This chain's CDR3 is CASSLLGTYGYTF.

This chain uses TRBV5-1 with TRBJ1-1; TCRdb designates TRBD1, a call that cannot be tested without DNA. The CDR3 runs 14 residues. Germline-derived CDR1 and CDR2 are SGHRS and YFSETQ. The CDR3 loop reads CASSLETGRTEAFF.

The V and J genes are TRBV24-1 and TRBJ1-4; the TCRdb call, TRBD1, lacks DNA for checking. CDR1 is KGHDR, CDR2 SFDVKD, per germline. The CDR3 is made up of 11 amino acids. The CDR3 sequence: CAGQGPEKLFF.

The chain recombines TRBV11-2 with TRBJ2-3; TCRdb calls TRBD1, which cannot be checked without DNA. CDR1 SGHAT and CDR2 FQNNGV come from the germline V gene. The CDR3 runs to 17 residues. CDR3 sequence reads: CASSHPPGQGWADTQYF.

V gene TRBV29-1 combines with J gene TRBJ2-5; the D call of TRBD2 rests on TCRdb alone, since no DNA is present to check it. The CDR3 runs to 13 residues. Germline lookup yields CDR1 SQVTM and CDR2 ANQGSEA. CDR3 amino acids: CSVGEGPQETQYF. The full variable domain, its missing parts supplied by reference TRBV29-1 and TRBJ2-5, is SAVISQKPSRDICQRGTSLTIQCQVDSQVTMMFWYRQQPGQSLTLIATANQGSEATYESGFVIDKFPISRPNLTFSTLTVSNMSPEDSSIYLCSVGEGPQETQYFGPGTRLLVL.

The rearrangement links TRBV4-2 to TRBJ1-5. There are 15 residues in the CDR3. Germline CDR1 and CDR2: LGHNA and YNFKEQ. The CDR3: CASSQDSMAGQPQHF.

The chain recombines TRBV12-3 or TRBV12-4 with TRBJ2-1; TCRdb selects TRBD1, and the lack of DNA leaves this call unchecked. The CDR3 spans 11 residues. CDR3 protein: CASSSPYEQFF.

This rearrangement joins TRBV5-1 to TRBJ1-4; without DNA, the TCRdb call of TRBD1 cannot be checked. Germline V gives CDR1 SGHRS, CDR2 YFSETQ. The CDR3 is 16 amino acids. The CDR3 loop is CASSLPTGTGNEKLFF.

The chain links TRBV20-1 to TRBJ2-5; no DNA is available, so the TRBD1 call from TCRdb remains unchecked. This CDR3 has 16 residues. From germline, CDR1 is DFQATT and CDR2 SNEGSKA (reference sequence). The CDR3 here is CSARDGGQGPAVSQYF.

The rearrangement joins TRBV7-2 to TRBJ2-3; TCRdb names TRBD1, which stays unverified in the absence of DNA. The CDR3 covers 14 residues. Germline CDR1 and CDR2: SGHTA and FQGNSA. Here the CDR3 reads CASSPGGFVTAQYF. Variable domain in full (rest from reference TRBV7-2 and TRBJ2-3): GAGVSQSPSNKVTEKGKDVELRCDPISGHTALYWYRQSLGQGLEFLIYFQGNSAPDKSGLPSDRFSAERTGGSVSTLTIQRTQQEDSAVYLCASSPGGFVTAQYFGPGTRLTVL.